These 30 T cell receptor beta chains share one sample of origin, sequenced in a study of vaccination and CD4 T cells after COVID-19. No antigen has been assigned to these receptors. Cultured CD4+ T cell DNA was sequenced using the Oncomine TCR Beta short-read assay. TCRdb called the PCR reads again in MiXCR, with one record for every CDR3 protein. Seen here are roughly 10,000 distinct CDR3 sequences, 26% observed once, and the top ten hold around 45%. Documented treatment: roughly 10-day PBMC culture with coronavirus spike peptide pools or control peptides (ViraFEST assay). Here the sequenced sample was CD4+ T cells from blood, cultured in vitro, taken before SARS-CoV-2 vaccination. The receptor source for this set is a human donor who received a COVID-19 vaccine.

The genes are TRBV6-5 and TRBJ2-3, with a weak D call TRBD2 (6 bases). This CDR3 region has 15 residues. Germline V gives CDR1 MNHEY, CDR2 SVGAGI. V was cut by 0 bases and J by 0 bases, with 7 bases left in between. For the CDR3, the DNA is TGTGCCAGCAGTTACTCGACTAGTAGCACAGATACGCAGTATTTT. Translated: CASSYSTSSTDTQYF.

The CDR3 protein is CASSIRPAGPYNEQFF. The CDR3 DNA sequence: TGTGCCAGTAGTATAAGGCCAGCGGGGCCCTACAATGAGCAGTTCTTC. This rearrangement joins TRBV19 to TRBJ2-1; 7 bases align to TRBD2. CDR1 is LNHDA, CDR2 SQIVND, per germline (reference sequence). With 2 bases clipped from V and 2 bases from J, the junction kept 6 bases outside the gene matches. The length of the CDR3 is 16 residues.

This clonotype was seen a single time. The V gene is TRBV5-1, the J gene TRBJ2-3; D possibly matches TRBD1 or TRBD2 (5 bases each). V shed 0 bases and J shed 5 bases, with 13 bases lying between them. CDR1 is SGHRS and CDR2 is YFSETQ in the germline V gene. This CDR3 comprises 15 residues. The CDR3 spells CASSLVGGGVDTQYF. The DNA of the CDR3 is TGCGCCAGCAGCTTGGTTGGTGGGGGAGTAGATACGCAGTATTTT.

This clonotype has a handful of counts. The DNA for the CDR3 is TGTGCCAGCAGAAGACAGGGGGCCTCTGGAAACACCATATATTTT. It codes for CASRRQGASGNTIYF. The gene calls are TRBV25-1 and TRBJ1-3; 10 bases map to TRBD1. The CDR3 loop spans 15 amino acids. V shed 6 bases and J 0 bases; nucleotides not matched to a gene: 2. Germline V gene data show CDR1 as MGHDK and CDR2 as SYGVNS.

The chain couples TRBV6-1 to TRBJ1-1, with 8 bases matching TRBD1. With V trimmed by 4 bases and J by 5 bases, 3 bases remained unmatched. CDR1 MNHNS and CDR2 SASEGT come from the germline V gene. The CDR3 is 13 amino acids. The CDR3 coding sequence is TGTGCCAGCAGTGTCAGGGGGCATACTGAAGCTTTCTTT. It codes for CASSVRGHTEAFF.

This chain uses TRBV10-3 with TRBJ1-5; TRBD1 agrees at 7 bases. The CDR3 has 13 residues. Germline CDR1 is ENHRY and CDR2 is SYGVKD. The junction had 3 bases not matched to a gene; V was cut back by 3 bases and J by 7 bases. The CDR3, as DNA: TGTGCCATCAGTGACAGGGACAGCCAGCCCCAGCATTTT. Protein product: CAISDRDSQPQHF.

The chain combines TRBV28 with TRBJ1-3; the D gene is possibly TRBD1 (6 bases). Germline-derived CDR1 and CDR2 are MDHEN and SYDVKM. This CDR3 has 15 residues. Trimming pared 5 bases from V and 2 bases from J, leaving 13 bases between. CDR3 nucleotide sequence: TGTGCCAGCAGTCCATTACAGGGACCTGGAAACACCATATATTTT. Its protein is CASSPLQGPGNTIYF.

This chain joins TRBV5-1 and TRBJ1-1; D is unclear. CDR3 length equals 17 residues. V lost 2 bases, J lost 0 bases, and 17 bases lay in between. Germline CDR1 reads SGHRS; CDR2 reads YFSETQ. The chain's CDR3 is CASSFRTSRTMNTEAFF. The DNA for the CDR3 is TGCGCCAGCAGCTTTAGAACCTCCCGTACGATGAACACTGAAGCTTTCTTT.

There are a few counts of this clonotype. The V and J genes are TRBV7-6 and TRBJ2-7, with a tentative D call TRBD1 (5 bases). CDR1 is SGHVS, CDR2 FNYEAQ, per germline. CDR3 size: 13 residues. Trimming cost V 2 bases and J 3 bases, with 8 bases left between them. The CDR3, as DNA: TGTGCCAGCAGCTTACGGCAGGGCTACGAGCAGTACTTC. Its protein product is CASSLRQGYEQYF.

The V call is TRBV10-3, the J call TRBJ2-3, with 9 bases aligning to TRBD1. This CDR3 is 14 amino acids long. Germline V lookup: CDR1 ENHRY, CDR2 SYGVKD. The trim removed 8 bases at V and 3 bases at J, leaving 6 bases unmatched. The CDR3 region is CAIGQGSKTDTQYF. Here the CDR3 DNA reads TGTGCCATCGGACAGGGGAGTAAGACAGATACGCAGTATTTT.

This clonotype occurred a few times. The rearrangement uses TRBV24-1 and TRBJ2-5, with D perhaps matching TRBD1 or TRBD2 (5 bases each). Germline CDR1 KGHDR, CDR2 SFDVKD. CDR3 length: 15 amino acids. The ends were cut back, 4 bases at V and 4 bases at J, with 15 bases in the middle. This CDR3 reads CATSDTRGERETQYF. The CDR3 DNA sequence: TGTGCCACCAGTGACACAAGGGGAGAGAGAGAGACCCAGTACTTC.

This clonotype was detected a few times. The gene calls are TRBV19 and TRBJ1-5; 12 bases map to TRBD1. This CDR3 is 17 amino acids long. V dropped 5 bases and J dropped 2; count of bases not matched to a gene: 7. The germline V gene encodes CDR1 LNHDA and CDR2 SQIVND (reference sequence). The CDR3, as DNA: TGTGCCAGTAGTTCCGGGACAGGGGGCAGGGGCAATCAGCCCCAGCATTTT. Its protein is CASSSGTGGRGNQPQHF. Combining the CDR3 with reference TRBV19 and TRBJ1-5 gives the whole variable domain DGGITQSPKYLFRKEGQNVTLSCEQNLNHDAMYWYRQDPGQGLRLIYYSQIVNDFQKGDIAEGYSVSREKKESFPLTVTSAQKNPTAFYLCASSSGTGGRGNQPQHFGDGTRLSIL.

This clonotype is categorized as medium-sized. J is TRBJ1-1 and V is TRBV20-1, with 7 bases matching TRBD1. The trim removed 5 bases at V and 9 bases at J, leaving 9 bases unmatched. The CDR3 has 12 amino acids. The germline V gene encodes CDR1 DFQATT and CDR2 SNEGSKA (reference sequence). The CDR3, as DNA: TGCAGTGCTTTAAAGGGGGACAGCCAAGCTTTCTTT. Translation: CSALKGDSQAFF.

This clonotype was detected a few times. This chain connects TRBV6-5 to TRBJ2-3; D ambiguous. The CDR3 loop spans 17 amino acids. Trimming left V 0 bases short and J 3 bases short, with 16 bases between. Germline CDR1 MNHEY, CDR2 SVGAGI. The CDR3 spells CASSYSTPRSRTDTQYF. The CDR3, as DNA: TGTGCCAGCAGTTACTCGACGCCCAGGTCGCGGACAGATACGCAGTATTTT.

This clonotype was seen just once. V and J are TRBV29-1 and TRBJ2-7; 8 bases agree with TRBD1. V lost 7 bases, J lost 2 bases, and 7 bases stayed unmatched. The germline V gene encodes CDR1 SQVTM and CDR2 ANQGSEA. The CDR3 is made up of 13 amino acids. CDR3 in amino acids: CSAQGAQTYEQYF. CDR3 sequence (DNA): TGCAGCGCCCAGGGGGCACAGACCTACGAGCAGTACTTC.

This rearrangement joins TRBV28 to TRBJ1-2; 9 positions agree with TRBD1. CDR1 is MDHEN, CDR2 SYDVKM, per germline. This CDR3 is built from 14 residues. With 4 bases clipped from V and 7 bases from J, the junction kept 7 bases outside the gene matches. CDR3 residues: CASSYTGTGFGYTF. CDR3 DNA sequence: TGTGCCAGCAGTTATACCGGGACAGGGTTTGGCTACACCTTC.

The J gene is TRBJ2-1, the V gene TRBV5-1; possible D gene TRBD2, 6 bases. V lost 0 bases and J lost 2, with 9 bases in between. The germline V gene has CDR1 SGHRS and CDR2 YFSETQ. The CDR3 is made up of 15 amino acids. The CDR3 reads CASSLGRGAYNEQFF. The CDR3 DNA follows: TGCGCCAGCAGCTTGGGGCGGGGTGCCTACAATGAGCAGTTCTTC.

The chain uses TRBV6-1 and TRBJ1-4; D not certain. This CDR3 is built from 16 residues. With 1 base removed from V and 0 bases from J, the gap between germline ends came to 9 bases. Germline V lookup: CDR1 MNHNS, CDR2 SASEGT. For the CDR3, the DNA is TGTGCCAGCAGTGAAGGAGTTGGGGCAACTAATGAAAAACTGTTTTTT. Translating it yields CASSEGVGATNEKLFF.

This rearrangement joins TRBV20-1 to TRBJ1-6; 8 bases match TRBD1. V trimming: 2 bases; J trimming: 9 bases; junction bases outside the gene matches: 9. The CDR3 length is 15 residues. CDR1 is DFQATT, CDR2 SNEGSKA, per germline (reference sequence). CDR3 amino acids: CSARPWTGHLSPLHF. The CDR3 DNA reads TGCAGTGCTAGACCATGGACAGGGCACCTTTCACCCCTCCACTTT.

The chain recombines TRBV28 with TRBJ1-4; maybe TRBD1 (6 bases). Trimming removed 6 bases from V and 1 base from J, with 15 bases in between. The CDR3 contains 16 residues. CDR1 MDHEN and CDR2 SYDVKM come from the germline V gene. CDR3 DNA: TGTGCCAGCAGCCTTTGGGGGGCCGAAACTAATGAAAAACTGTTTTTT. Translation gives CASSLWGAETNEKLFF.

The chain has TRBV21-1 and TRBJ1-1; the table assigns TRBD1, which was not confirmed against the DNA. TRBV21-1 is designated a pseudogene. The CDR3 is 14 residues long. CDR3 nucleotide sequence: TGTGCCAGCACCCACCAGGGGGCGAACACTGAAGCTTTCTTT. It translates to CASTHQGANTEAFF.

This rearrangement joins TRBV21-1 to TRBJ2-7; TRBD2, as called in the table, went unchecked against the DNA. TRBV21-1 is a documented pseudogene. CDR3 length equals 16 residues. The CDR3 protein is CASSKSVCGPPYEQYF. Here the CDR3 DNA reads TGTGCCAGCAGCAAAAGCGTCTGCGGGCCACCCTACGAGCAGTACTTC.

The chain has TRBV30 and TRBJ1-4; D gene ambiguous. Trimming removed 2 bases from V and 6 bases from J, with 13 bases in between. There are 14 residues in the CDR3. Germline-derived CDR1 and CDR2 are GTSNPN and SVGIG (reference sequence). The CDR3 bases are TGTGCCTGGAGTAGTGGGGTTATGGATGAAAAACTGTTTTTT. This gives the protein CAWSSGVMDEKLFF.

J is TRBJ1-5 and V is TRBV19, with D tentatively TRBD1 (5 bases). Trimming stripped 3 bases from V and 6 bases from J, with 12 bases between. The CDR3 totals 14 residues. The germline V gene encodes CDR1 LNHDA and CDR2 SQIVND (reference sequence). Here the CDR3 reads CASSMSRGTQPQHF. DNA for the CDR3: TGTGCCAGTAGTATGTCGAGGGGCACTCAGCCCCAGCATTTT.

The genes are TRBV20-1 and TRBJ1-5, with 12 nucleotides matching TRBD1. Germline V gives CDR1 DFQATT, CDR2 SNEGSKA (reference sequence). This CDR3 is 16 amino acids long. Trimming cost V 4 bases and J 6 bases; bases outside gene matches: 10. CDR3 loop: CSATGQGAIGRQPQHF. CDR3 nucleotides: TGCAGTGCTACGGGACAGGGGGCTATTGGGCGTCAGCCCCAGCATTTT.

V is TRBV20-1 and J is TRBJ2-5; D is possibly TRBD1 (6 bases). This CDR3 region has 14 residues. In germline, CDR1 is DFQATT, CDR2 SNEGSKA (reference sequence). V shed 1 base and J shed 4 bases, with 13 bases lying between them. Here the CDR3 reads CSARAGAAGETQYF. The CDR3 nucleotides are TGCAGTGCTAGAGCAGGGGCGGCGGGAGAGACCCAGTACTTC.

V is TRBV30 and J is TRBJ2-5; 8 positions match TRBD2. J was trimmed by 4 bases and V by 3 bases; bases with no gene match: 4. This CDR3 has 13 residues. Germline values: CDR1 GTSNPN, CDR2 SVGIG (reference sequence). CDR3: CAWSGGAGETQYF. The CDR3 DNA is TGTGCCTGGAGCGGGGGGGCCGGAGAGACCCAGTACTTC.

This chain connects TRBV19 to TRBJ2-2, with a tentative D call TRBD1 (5 bases). This CDR3 region has 13 residues. The germline V gene encodes CDR1 LNHDA and CDR2 SQIVND (reference sequence). Trimming took 6 bases from V and 5 from J, leaving 10 bases between them. CDR3 in amino acids: CASRSKGTGELFF. The CDR3 DNA follows: TGTGCCAGTAGGTCCAAGGGGACCGGGGAGCTGTTTTTT.

This clonotype was counted once. At one of its ends the junction is not consistent with the germline gene, which may arise from a read error. The V and J genes are TRBV2 and TRBJ2-5; D is possibly TRBD1 (6 bases). CDR3 length: 17 amino acids. Germline V gene data show CDR1 as SNHLY and CDR2 as FYNNEI. The CDR3 region is CASSVPKGDQGKEAQYF. The DNA for the CDR3 is TGTGCCAGCAGTGTCCCTAAGGGTGACCAGGGGAAAGAGGCCCAGTACTTC.

V usage is TRBV30 and J usage is TRBJ1-4; 8 nucleotides align to TRBD1. The V and J ends lost 5 bases and 8 bases, in that order; junction bases with no gene match: 4. CDR3 length: 12 amino acids. Germline loops: CDR1 GTSNPN, CDR2 SVGIG (reference sequence). Here the CDR3 reads CAWDRGGEKLFF. CDR3 nucleotide sequence: TGTGCCTGGGACAGGGGTGGGGAAAAACTGTTTTTT.